This TCR beta chain was identified during a study of kidney transplant recipient with SARS-CoV-2 infection. Germline V gene lookup returns CDR1 MGHDK and CDR2 SYGVNS. The CDR3 has 17 amino acids. TCRdb redid the calling of the reads with MiXCR, one entry per CDR3 protein. This sample has some 220,000 distinct CDR3 sequences, with less than 35% found just once. Notes on this clonotype: Possible read error: a much larger clone is one base away.

J is TRBJ1-2 and V is TRBV25-1; unclear D gene. This clonotype originated in a male patient aged 30 to 40 who had COVID-19 and was a kidney transplant recipient. Some T cells may trace back to the graft donor. This specimen consisted of a blood sample, obtained at baseline and on approximately day 120 from a kidney transplant recipient. CDR3 in amino acids: CASSADQELGKTYGYAF. DNA of the CDR3: TGTGCCAGCAGTGCTGACCAAGAACTGGGAAAGACCTATGGCTACGCCTTC.